Shown below are 17 T cell receptor beta chains from a single sample sequenced in a study of beta chain features in type 1 diabetes. Sequencing targeted expressed TCRB transcripts, as all isolated RNA had been reverse transcribed. Assay used: immunoSEQ multiplex PCR; TCRdb lists only in-frame clones, some missing. The repertoire consists of just over 600,000 clones, with 15% to 19% occurring once and the leading ten covering under 0.095%. Sample: naive CD4+ T cells from blood. The receptors here all came from a man between 18 and 29 years old in good health.

The genes are TRBV4-1 and TRBJ1-1; D gene unclear. The CDR3 is 13 residues long. Trimming cost V 0 bases and J 4 bases, with 6 bases left between them. CDR1 and CDR2 from the germline V gene are MGHRA and YSYEKL. In nucleotides, the CDR3 is TGCGCCAGCAGCCAAGATAGTGGCACTGAAGCTTTCTTT. Translated: CASSQDSGTEAFF.

The rearrangement joins TRBV27 to TRBJ2-2; 8 bases map to TRBD1. CDR1 is MNHEY, CDR2 SMNVEV, per germline (reference sequence). The length of the CDR3 is 16 residues. Trimming at V came to 0 bases and at J to 4 bases, leaving 4 bases not matched to a gene. The CDR3 DNA is TGTGCCAGCAGTTTATCGACAGGGGCCCGCACCGGGGAGCTGTTTTTT. Protein sequence: CASSLSTGARTGELFF.

The sample holds a few counts of this clone. The chain couples TRBV6-1 to TRBJ1-2; the match to TRBD1 covers 8 bases. The CDR3 totals 14 residues. V was pared by 6 bases and J by 5 bases, with 8 bases of the junction left unmatched. Per germline, CDR1 MNHNS and CDR2 SASEGT. DNA for the CDR3: TGTGCCAGCAGCAGTGGACAGGGCGGATATGGCTACACCTTC. This sequence encodes CASSSGQGGYGYTF.

V and J are TRBV9 and TRBJ2-7; 9 nucleotides agree with TRBD1. V lost 0 bases and J lost 5; bases outside the gene matches: 6. Germline values: CDR1 SGDLS, CDR2 YYNGEE. This CDR3 region has 15 residues. The CDR3 protein is CASSVAGTGSDEQYF. CDR3 nucleotide sequence: TGTGCCAGCAGCGTAGCAGGGACAGGGTCGGACGAGCAGTACTTC.

A note on this clone: This sample also contains other DNA sequences that code for the same CDR3. This rearrangement joins TRBV27 to TRBJ2-1, with 9 bases aligning to TRBD1. Germline loops: CDR1 MNHEY, CDR2 SMNVEV (reference sequence). V lost 6 bases to trimming and J lost 6 bases; unmatched junction nucleotides: 3. The CDR3 has 13 residues. CDR3 nucleotides: TGTGCCAGCAGACGACAGGGGGGCAATGAGCAGTTCTTC. As protein: CASRRQGGNEQFF.

This clone was detected a few times. The chain joins TRBV5-1 to TRBJ1-6; D not certain. The CDR3 totals 16 residues. CDR1 and CDR2 from the germline V gene are SGHRS and YFSETQ. Trimming stripped 1 base from V and 2 bases from J, with 10 bases between. CDR3 nucleotide sequence: TGCGCCAGCAGCTTGAAAGGAGTCGCCTATAATTCACCCCTCCACTTT. This gives the protein CASSLKGVAYNSPLHF.

This clone appeared many times. The same CDR3 is also encoded by other DNA sequences in this sample. This chain uses TRBV10-3 with TRBJ2-7; D is undetermined. CDR1 is ENHRY, CDR2 SYGVKD, per germline. CDR3 size: 11 residues. The ends were cut back, 4 bases at V and 5 bases at J, with 6 bases in the middle. Here the CDR3 reads CAISGAHEQYF. The CDR3 DNA reads as TGTGCCATCAGTGGGGCTCACGAGCAGTACTTC.

The chain uses TRBV7-3 and TRBJ2-1, with TRBD2 identical over 8 bases. Germline values: CDR1 SGHTA, CDR2 FQGTGA. The CDR3 contains 16 residues. J gave up 9 bases and V 2 bases, and 12 bases lay outside the gene matches. CDR3 sequence reads: CASSLERGTRRSEQFF. The CDR3 DNA follows: TGTGCCAGCAGCTTAGAGCGGGGGACTAGGAGGTCTGAGCAGTTCTTC.

This chain joins TRBV2 and TRBJ2-5; a possible D gene is TRBD2 (5 bases). The V end was cut by 7 bases, the J end by 4 bases, with 10 bases between. CDR1 and CDR2 (germline): SNHLY, FYNNEI. This CDR3 has 12 amino acids. DNA for the CDR3: TGTGCCAGCATCGTAAGCGGAGAGACCCAGTACTTC. Protein product: CASIVSGETQYF.

The rearrangement uses TRBV10-3 and TRBJ2-7; D ambiguous. Deletions cut 3 bases from V and 6 bases from J, with 12 bases between. The germline V gene encodes CDR1 ENHRY and CDR2 SYGVKD. The length of the CDR3 is 13 residues. The CDR3 sequence is CAISEWAGLEQYF. CDR3 nucleotides: TGTGCCATCAGTGAATGGGCCGGGCTCGAGCAGTACTTC.

This clone was seen a handful of times. V gene TRBV11-1 combines with J gene TRBJ2-7; TRBD1 might be the D (6 bases). The V end lost 5 bases, the J end lost 7 bases, and 18 bases lay between the germline ends. CDR3 length: 14 residues. CDR1 is SGHAT and CDR2 is FQDESV in the germline V gene (reference sequence). The CDR3 region is CASSLHRVREEQYF. CDR3 in DNA: TGTGCCAGCAGCCTGCACAGGGTCCGGGAAGAGCAGTACTTC.

The rearrangement uses TRBV6-5 and TRBJ2-7; D is possibly TRBD1 (6 bases). The V end was cut by 7 bases, the J end by 0 bases, with 13 bases between. Germline loops: CDR1 MNHEY, CDR2 SVGAGI. CDR3 length: 14 residues. Here the CDR3 DNA reads TGTGCCAGCAACCAGGGGTCGAGCTCCTACGAGCAGTACTTC. It yields the protein CASNQGSSSYEQYF.

This clone was observed a few times. The rearrangement links TRBV7-2 to TRBJ2-2, with TRBD2 as a possible D gene (6 bases). Per the germline V gene, CDR1 is SGHTA and CDR2 is FQGNSA. Trimming removed 6 bases from V and 1 base from J, with 12 bases in between. The CDR3 consists of 15 residues. CDR3 sequence: CASRSGSLNTGELFF. The CDR3 DNA sequence: TGTGCCAGCAGGTCCGGGAGTTTGAACACCGGGGAGCTGTTTTTT.

This clone was counted between two and nine times. The J gene is TRBJ2-7, the V gene TRBV18; D perhaps matches TRBD1 (6 bases). The CDR3 runs to 15 residues. Germline CDR1 reads KGHSH; CDR2 reads LQKENI. Trimming left V 1 base short and J 4 bases short, with 14 bases between. This CDR3 is CASSPQSGAMYEQYF. The CDR3 DNA reads as TGTGCCAGCTCACCACAATCAGGGGCGATGTACGAGCAGTACTTC.

This clone was counted a few times. The rearrangement uses TRBV9 and TRBJ1-1, with a possible D match to TRBD1 (6 bases). The V end lost 3 bases, the J end lost 6 bases, and 15 bases lay between the germline ends. CDR3 size: 14 residues. Looked up from germline, CDR1 is SGDLS and CDR2 is YYNGEE. CDR3 DNA: TGTGCCAGCAGCGGGGCAGGGGAGAGCGCTGAAGCTTTCTTT. Protein: CASSGAGESAEAFF.

The chain recombines TRBV5-1 with TRBJ1-1; no reliable D call. The CDR3 loop spans 14 amino acids. The germline gives CDR1 SGHRS, CDR2 YFSETQ. Trimming cost V 4 bases and J 1 base, with 11 bases left between them. CDR3 sequence (DNA): TGCGCCAGCAGCATCGACGGCAGGAACACTGAAGCTTTCTTT. Its protein product is CASSIDGRNTEAFF.

This clone appeared a few times. The V call is TRBV7-6, the J call TRBJ2-3; 7 nucleotides agree with TRBD2. Germline values: CDR1 SGHVS, CDR2 FNYEAQ. CDR3 length equals 13 residues. V lost 5 bases to trimming and J lost 11 bases; unmatched junction nucleotides: 10. CDR3 residues: CASSGWGGEGQYF. The CDR3 nucleotides read TGTGCCAGCAGCGGCTGGGGGGGAGAGGGGCAGTATTTT. Full variable domain (missing parts from reference TRBV7-6 and TRBJ2-3): GAGVSQSPRYKVTKRGQDVALRCDPISGHVSLYWYRQALGQGPEFLTYFNYEAQQDKSGLPNDRFSAERPEGSISTLTIQRTEQRDSAMYRCASSGWGGEGQYFGPGTRLTVL.